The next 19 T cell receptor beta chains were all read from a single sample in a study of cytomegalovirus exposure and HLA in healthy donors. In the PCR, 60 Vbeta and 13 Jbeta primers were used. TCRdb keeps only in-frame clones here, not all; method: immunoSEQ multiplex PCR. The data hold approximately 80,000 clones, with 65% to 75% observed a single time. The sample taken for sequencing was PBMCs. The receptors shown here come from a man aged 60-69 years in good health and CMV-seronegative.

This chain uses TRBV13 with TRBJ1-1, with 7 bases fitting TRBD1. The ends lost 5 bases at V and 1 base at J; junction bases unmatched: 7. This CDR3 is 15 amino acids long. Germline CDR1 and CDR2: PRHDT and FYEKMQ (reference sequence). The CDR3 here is CASSLRDRANTEAFF. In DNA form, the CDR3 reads TGTGCCAGCAGCCTCAGAGACAGGGCGAACACTGAAGCTTTCTTT. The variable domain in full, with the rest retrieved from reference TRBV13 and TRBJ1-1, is AAGVIQSPRHLIKEKRETATLKCYPIPRHDTVYWYQQGPGQDPQFLISFYEKMQSDKGSIPDRFSAQQFSDYHSELNMSSLELGDSALYFCASSLRDRANTEAFFGQGTRLTVV.

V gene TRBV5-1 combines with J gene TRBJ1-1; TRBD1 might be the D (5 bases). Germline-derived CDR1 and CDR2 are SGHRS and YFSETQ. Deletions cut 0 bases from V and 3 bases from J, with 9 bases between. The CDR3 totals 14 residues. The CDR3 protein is CASSLDGADTEAFF. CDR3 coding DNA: TGCGCCAGCAGCTTGGATGGGGCGGACACTGAAGCTTTCTTT. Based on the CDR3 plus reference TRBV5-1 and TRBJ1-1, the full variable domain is KAGVTQTPRYLIKTRGQQVTLSCSPISGHRSVSWYQQTPGQGLQFLFEYFSETQRNKGNFPGRFSGRQFSNSRSEMNVSTLELGDSALYLCASSLDGADTEAFFGQGTRLTVV.

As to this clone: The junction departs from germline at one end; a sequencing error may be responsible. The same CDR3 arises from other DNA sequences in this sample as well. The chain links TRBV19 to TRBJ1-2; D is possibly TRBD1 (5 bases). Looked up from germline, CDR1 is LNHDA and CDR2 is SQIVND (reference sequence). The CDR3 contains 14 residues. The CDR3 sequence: CASSSTSRVGGYTF. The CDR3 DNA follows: TGCGCCAGTAGTAGCACGTCCAGGGTTGGTGGCTACACCTTC. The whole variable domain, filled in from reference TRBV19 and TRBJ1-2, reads DGGITQSPKYLFRKEGQNVTLSCEQNLNHDAMYWYRQDPGQGLRLIYYSQIVNDFQKGDIAEGYSVSREKKESFPLTVTSAQKNPTAFYLCASSSTSRVGGYTFGSGTRLTVV.

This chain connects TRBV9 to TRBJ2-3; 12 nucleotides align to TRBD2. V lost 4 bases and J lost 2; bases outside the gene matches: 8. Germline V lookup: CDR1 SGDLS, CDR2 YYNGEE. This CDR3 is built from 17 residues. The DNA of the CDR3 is TGTGCCAGCAGCAACCGACTAGCGGGGGAGCCCACAGATACGCAGTATTTT. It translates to CASSNRLAGEPTDTQYF.

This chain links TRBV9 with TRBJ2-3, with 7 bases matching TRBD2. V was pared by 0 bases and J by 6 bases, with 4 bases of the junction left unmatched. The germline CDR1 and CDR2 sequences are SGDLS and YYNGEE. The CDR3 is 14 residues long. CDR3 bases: TGTGCCAGCAGCGTAGAACTAGCGTTGGATACGCAGTATTTT. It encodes CASSVELALDTQYF.

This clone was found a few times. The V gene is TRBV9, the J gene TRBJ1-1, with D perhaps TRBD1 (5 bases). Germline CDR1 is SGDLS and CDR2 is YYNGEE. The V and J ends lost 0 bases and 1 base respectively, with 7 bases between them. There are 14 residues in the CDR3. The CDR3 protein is CASSVDQGNTEAFF. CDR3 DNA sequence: TGTGCCAGCAGCGTAGATCAGGGGAACACTGAAGCTTTCTTT.

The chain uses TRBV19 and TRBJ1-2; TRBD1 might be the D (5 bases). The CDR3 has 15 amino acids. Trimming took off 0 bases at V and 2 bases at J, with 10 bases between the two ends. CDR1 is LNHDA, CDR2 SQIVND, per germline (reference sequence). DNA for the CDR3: TGTGCCAGTAGTATAGATCCGGGGGAAAACTATGGCTACACCTTC. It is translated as CASSIDPGENYGYTF. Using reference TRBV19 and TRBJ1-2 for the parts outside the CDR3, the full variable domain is DGGITQSPKYLFRKEGQNVTLSCEQNLNHDAMYWYRQDPGQGLRLIYYSQIVNDFQKGDIAEGYSVSREKKESFPLTVTSAQKNPTAFYLCASSIDPGENYGYTFGSGTRLTVV.

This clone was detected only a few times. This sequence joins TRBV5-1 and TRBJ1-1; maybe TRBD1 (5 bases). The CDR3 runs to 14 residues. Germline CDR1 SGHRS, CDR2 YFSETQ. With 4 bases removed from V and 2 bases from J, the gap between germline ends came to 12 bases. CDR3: CASSGPGGNTEAFF. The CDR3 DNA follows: TGCGCCAGCAGCGGCCCCGGGGGTAACACTGAAGCTTTCTTT.

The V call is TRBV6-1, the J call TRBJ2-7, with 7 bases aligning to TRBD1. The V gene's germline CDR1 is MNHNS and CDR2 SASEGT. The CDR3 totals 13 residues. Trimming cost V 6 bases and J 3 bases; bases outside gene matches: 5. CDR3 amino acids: CASRPDRDYEQYF. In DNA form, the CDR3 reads TGTGCCAGCAGACCCGACAGGGACTACGAGCAGTACTTC.

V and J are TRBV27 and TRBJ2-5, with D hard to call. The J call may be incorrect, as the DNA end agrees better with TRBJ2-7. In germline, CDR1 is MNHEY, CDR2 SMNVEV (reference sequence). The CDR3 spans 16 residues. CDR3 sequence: CASSLTPSGSSYEQYF. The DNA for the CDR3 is TGTGCCAGCAGTTTAACCCCATCCGGTAGCTCCTACGAGCAGTACTTC.

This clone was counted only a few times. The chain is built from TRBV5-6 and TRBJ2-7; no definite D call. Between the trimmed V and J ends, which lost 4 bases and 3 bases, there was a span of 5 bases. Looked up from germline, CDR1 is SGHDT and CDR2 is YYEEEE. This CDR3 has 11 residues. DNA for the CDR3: TGTGCCAGCAGCACAGACTACGAGCAGTACTTC. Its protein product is CASSTDYEQYF. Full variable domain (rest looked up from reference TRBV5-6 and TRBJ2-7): DAGVTQSPTHLIKTRGQQVTLRCSPKSGHDTVSWYQQALGQGPQFIFQYYEEEERQRGNFPDRFSGHQFPNYSSELNVNALLLGDSALYLCASSTDYEQYFGPGTRLTVT.

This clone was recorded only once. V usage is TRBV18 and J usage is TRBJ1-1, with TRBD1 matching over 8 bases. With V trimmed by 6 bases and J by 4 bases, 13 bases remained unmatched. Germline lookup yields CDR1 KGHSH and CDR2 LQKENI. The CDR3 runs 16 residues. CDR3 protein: CASSPSGGAFGTEAFF. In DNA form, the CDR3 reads TGTGCCAGCTCCCCGTCAGGGGGCGCTTTCGGCACTGAAGCTTTCTTT.

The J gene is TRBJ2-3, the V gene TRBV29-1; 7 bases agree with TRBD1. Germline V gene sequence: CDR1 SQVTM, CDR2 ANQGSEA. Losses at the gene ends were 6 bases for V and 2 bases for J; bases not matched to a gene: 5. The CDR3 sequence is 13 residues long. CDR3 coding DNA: TGCAGCGTCGACAGGGAATCCACAGATACGCAGTATTTT. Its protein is CSVDRESTDTQYF.

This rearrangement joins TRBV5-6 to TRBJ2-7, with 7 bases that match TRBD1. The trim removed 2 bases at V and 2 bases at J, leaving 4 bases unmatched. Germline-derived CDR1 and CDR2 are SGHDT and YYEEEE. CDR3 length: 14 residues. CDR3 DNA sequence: TGTGCCAGCAGCTTTTACAGGGGAACCTACGAGCAGTACTTC. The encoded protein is CASSFYRGTYEQYF.

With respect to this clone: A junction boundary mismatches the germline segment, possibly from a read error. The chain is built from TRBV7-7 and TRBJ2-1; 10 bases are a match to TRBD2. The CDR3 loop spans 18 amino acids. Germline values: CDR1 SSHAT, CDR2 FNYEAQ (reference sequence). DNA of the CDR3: TGTGCTAGCAGCCCCCGGGATAGCGGGGGGCTTTCCTACAATGAGCAGTTCTTC. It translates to CASSPRDSGGLSYNEQFF.

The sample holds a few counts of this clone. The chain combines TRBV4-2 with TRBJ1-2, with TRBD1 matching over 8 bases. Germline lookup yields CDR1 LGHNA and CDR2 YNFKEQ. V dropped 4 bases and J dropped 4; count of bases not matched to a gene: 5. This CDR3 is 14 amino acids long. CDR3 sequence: CASSPGQGGYGYTF. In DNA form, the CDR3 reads TGTGCCAGCAGCCCCGGACAGGGCGGCTATGGCTACACCTTC.

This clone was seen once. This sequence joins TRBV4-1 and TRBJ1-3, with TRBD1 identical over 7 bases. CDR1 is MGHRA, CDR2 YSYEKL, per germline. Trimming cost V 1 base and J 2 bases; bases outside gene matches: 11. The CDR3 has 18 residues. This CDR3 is CASSQGGFWGTAGNTIYF. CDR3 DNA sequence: TGCGCCAGCAGCCAAGGGGGCTTTTGGGGGACAGCTGGAAACACCATATATTTT.

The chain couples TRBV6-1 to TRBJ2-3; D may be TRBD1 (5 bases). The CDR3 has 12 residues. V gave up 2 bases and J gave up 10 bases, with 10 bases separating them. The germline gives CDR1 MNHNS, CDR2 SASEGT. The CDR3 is CASSERAGPQYF. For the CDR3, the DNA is TGTGCCAGCAGTGAAAGGGCAGGGCCGCAGTATTTT.

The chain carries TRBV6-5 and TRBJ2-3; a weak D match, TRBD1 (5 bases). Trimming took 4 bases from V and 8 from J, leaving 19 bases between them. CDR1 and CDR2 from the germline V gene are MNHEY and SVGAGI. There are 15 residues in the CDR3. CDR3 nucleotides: TGTGCCAGCAGTTCCGCCTGGGGCTTCAAGGGTACGCAGTATTTT. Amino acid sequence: CASSSAWGFKGTQYF.